Listed here are 9 T cell receptor beta chains from one sample, sequenced in a study of glioma-infiltrating T cells. Amplification of TCR alpha and beta CDR3 regions from RNA used iRepertoire nested multiplex PCR. TCRdb re-derived calls from the multiplex PCR reads in MiXCR, one entry per CDR3 protein. The data hold approximately 400,000 distinct CDR3 sequences, with roughly two fifths observed a single time. The specimen was glioma tissue, nonneoplastic brain tissue, or PBMCs (not recorded which). The receptors shown here come from a human donor with low-grade glioma or glioblastoma, undergoing nonglioma brain surgery, or in good health (not recorded which).

J is TRBJ2-1 and V is TRBV19; D is possibly TRBD1 (5 bases). Trimming shortened V by 0 bases and J by 2 bases, and 11 bases separated the two germline ends. The CDR3 has 16 residues. The germline V gene has CDR1 LNHDA and CDR2 SQIVND (reference sequence). The CDR3 reads CASSIDVQAPYNEQFF. CDR3 nucleotide sequence: TGTGCCAGTAGTATAGATGTACAGGCACCCTACAATGAGCAGTTCTTC.

In its sample, this clonotype was seen many times. The rearrangement joins TRBV20-1 to TRBJ1-1; TRBD1 agrees at 7 bases. J gave up 5 bases and V 0 bases, and 9 bases lay outside the gene matches. Germline values: CDR1 DFQATT, CDR2 SNEGSKA (reference sequence). The CDR3 extends over 15 amino acids. CDR3 bases: TGCAGTGCTAGAGAAATCACCAGGGGGTGGACTGAAGCTTTCTTT. As protein: CSAREITRGWTEAFF.

This chain joins TRBV24-1 and TRBJ1-2, with D possibly matching TRBD1 (5 bases). There are 16 residues in the CDR3. With 3 bases removed from V and 6 bases from J, the gap between germline ends came to 19 bases. Germline loops: CDR1 KGHDR, CDR2 SFDVKD. The CDR3 coding sequence is TGTGCCACCAGTGATCCAGGGTTGGGAGGGGAGAATGGCTACACCTTC. Protein product: CATSDPGLGGENGYTF.

This clonotype was observed a handful of times. J is TRBJ2-2 and V is TRBV11-1, with D unresolved. This CDR3 is 15 amino acids long. The V and J ends lost 2 bases and 5 bases respectively, with 12 bases between them. CDR1 is SGHAT, CDR2 FQDESV, per germline (reference sequence). CDR3 in DNA: TGTGCCAGCAGCTTATATTTAGGCGGTACCGGGGAGCTGTTTTTT. Encoded protein: CASSLYLGGTGELFF.

With regard to this clonotype: The junction shows a germline mismatch at one end, possibly a read error. The chain couples TRBV28 to TRBJ1-2, with a possible D match to TRBD1 (6 bases). CDR1 MDHEN and CDR2 SYDVKM come from the germline V gene. The CDR3 length is 14 residues. Here the CDR3 DNA reads TGTGCCAGCAGATTATCCGGACAGCTCTTAAACTACACCTTC. It yields the protein CASRLSGQLLNYTF.

The chain has TRBV27 and TRBJ2-3; D call uncertain. Germline V lookup: CDR1 MNHEY, CDR2 SMNVEV (reference sequence). With 3 bases removed from V and 2 bases from J, the gap between germline ends came to 9 bases. The CDR3 is 14 amino acids. CDR3 DNA sequence: TGTGCCAGCAGTTTCCGCCGGGCCACAGATACGCAGTATTTT. Protein: CASSFRRATDTQYF.

The V call is TRBV19, the J call TRBJ1-5; 9 bases map to TRBD1. V trimming: 6 bases; J trimming: 9 bases; junction bases outside the gene matches: 6. Looked up from germline, CDR1 is LNHDA and CDR2 is SQIVND (reference sequence). The CDR3 has 13 residues. The CDR3 region has the DNA TGTGCCAGTAGGGCCGGGACAGGGACGCCCCAGCATTTT. Encoded protein: CASRAGTGTPQHF.

The sample holds a few counts of this clonotype. This chain joins TRBV4-2 and TRBJ2-1, with no clear D. Per the germline V gene, CDR1 is LGHNA and CDR2 is YNFKEQ. Trimming pared 6 bases from V and 8 bases from J, leaving 8 bases between. The CDR3 runs to 11 residues. The CDR3 coding sequence is TGTGCCAGCAGTCTTTACGATGAGCAGTTCTTC. Amino acids: CASSLYDEQFF.

V and J are TRBV6-4 and TRBJ2-7, with D tentatively TRBD1 (5 bases). The germline CDR1 and CDR2 sequences are MRHNA and SNTAGT. The CDR3 has 12 amino acids. V dropped 4 bases and J dropped 4 bases, with 8 bases sitting between them. CDR3 DNA sequence: TGTGCCAGCAGTGTACAGGATTACGAGCAGTACTTC. Protein: CASSVQDYEQYF.